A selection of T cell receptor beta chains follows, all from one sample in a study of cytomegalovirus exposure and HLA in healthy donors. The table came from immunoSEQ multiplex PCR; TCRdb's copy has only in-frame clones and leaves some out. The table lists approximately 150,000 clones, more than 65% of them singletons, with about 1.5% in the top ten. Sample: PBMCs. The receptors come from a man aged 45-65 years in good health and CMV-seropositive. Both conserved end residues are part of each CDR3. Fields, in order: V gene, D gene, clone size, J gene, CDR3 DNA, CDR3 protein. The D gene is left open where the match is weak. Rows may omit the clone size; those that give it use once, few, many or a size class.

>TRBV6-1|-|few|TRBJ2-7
TGTGCCAGCAGTGGGGACACCTCCTTAGGGCAGTACTTC
CASSGDTSLGQYF
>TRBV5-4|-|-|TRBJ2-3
TGTGCCAGCAGCTCGAAGGTAGGGGCGCCGGCAGATACGCAGTATTTT
CASSSKVGAPADTQYF
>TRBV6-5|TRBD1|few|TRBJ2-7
TGTGCCTCAGGGACAGGATGGTCCTACGAGCAGTACTTC
CASGTGWSYEQYF
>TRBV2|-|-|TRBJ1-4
TGTGCCAGCATTTTACAGGTCGGAGGGGAAAAACTGTTTTTT
CASILQVGGEKLFF
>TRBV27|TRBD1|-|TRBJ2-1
TGTGCCAGCAGTTTATCGAGACAGGGGAAGGAGCAGTTCTTC
CASSLSRQGKEQFF
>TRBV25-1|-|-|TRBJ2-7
TGTGCCACCTCCGGGACTCCTACCTACGAGCAGTACTTC
CATSGTPTYEQYF
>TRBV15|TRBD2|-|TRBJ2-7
TGTGCCACCAGCAGAATTCCGGGACTAGGGGACTACGAGCAGTACTTC
CATSRIPGLGDYEQYF
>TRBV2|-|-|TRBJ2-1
TGTGCCAGCAGGCCGGGATCCTACAATGAGCAGTTCTTC
CASRPGSYNEQFF
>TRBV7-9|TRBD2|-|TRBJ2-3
TGTGCCAGCAGCCCGGGGACTAGCGGGAATACAGATACGCAGTATTTT
CASSPGTSGNTDTQYF
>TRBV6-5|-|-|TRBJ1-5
TGTGCCAGCACCTCCGGGAATCAGCCCCAGCATTTT
CASTSGNQPQHF
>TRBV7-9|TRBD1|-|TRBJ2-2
TGTGCCAGCAGCCGAAGCCGGGACAGAGTCCCCGGGGAGCTGTTTTTT
CASSRSRDRVPGELFF
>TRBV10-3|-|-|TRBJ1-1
TGTGCCATCAGTGAGACAGTGAACACTGAAGCTTTCTTT
CAISETVNTEAFF
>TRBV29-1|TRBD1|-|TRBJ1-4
TGCAGCGTGCTTGCAGGGGGACTGTTTTTT
CSVLAGGLFF
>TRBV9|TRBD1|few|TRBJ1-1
TGTGCCAGCAGCGTAAAAGCAGAGAGACAGGGGGTTCACACTGAAGCTTTCTTT
CASSVKAERQGVHTEAFF
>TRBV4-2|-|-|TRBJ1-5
TGTGCCAGCAGCCCGGGACACTTACAAAATCAGCCCCAGCATTTT
CASSPGHLQNQPQHF
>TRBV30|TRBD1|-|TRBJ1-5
TGTGCCTGGGGACAGGGAGGTAATCAGCCCCAGCATTTT
CAWGQGGNQPQHF
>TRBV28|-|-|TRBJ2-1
TGTGCCAGCATTCGGGGAGGAGTAAGGCGGGCCAATGAGCAGTTCTTC
CASIRGGVRRANEQFF
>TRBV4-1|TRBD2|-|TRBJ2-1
TGCGCCAGCAGTTTAACTAGCGGGACTGGCAATGAGCAGTTCTTC
CASSLTSGTGNEQFF
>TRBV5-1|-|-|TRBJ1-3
TGCGCCAGCAGCAACCCGACAGACGGAAACACCATATATTTT
CASSNPTDGNTIYF
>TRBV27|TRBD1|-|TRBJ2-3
TGTGCCAGCAGGCCGGGACAGCTTCGCACAGATACGCAGTATTTT
CASRPGQLRTDTQYF
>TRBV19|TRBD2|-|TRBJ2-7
TGTGCCAGTAGACGCACTAGCGGGGGGCGCGAGCAGTACTTC
CASRRTSGGREQYF
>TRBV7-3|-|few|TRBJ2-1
TGTGCCAGCAGCTTGGTAGGGACCGGGACTCCCGAGAATGAGCAGTTCTTC
CASSLVGTGTPENEQFF
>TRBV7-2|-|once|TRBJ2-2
TGTGCCAGCAGCTCGGACTCCGGGGAGCTGCTTTTT
CASSSDSGELLF
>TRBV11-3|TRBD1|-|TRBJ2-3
TGTGCCAGCAGCACCCGGGACAGGGCCACAGATACGCAGTATTTT
CASSTRDRATDTQYF
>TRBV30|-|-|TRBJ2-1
TGTGCCTGGAGTTTAACAGGGATCGGGGGGAATGAGCAGTTCTTC
CAWSLTGIGGNEQFF
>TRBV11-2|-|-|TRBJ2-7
TGTGCCAGCAGCCCAGGGGCGGGAGCTACCTACGAGCAGTACTTC
CASSPGAGATYEQYF
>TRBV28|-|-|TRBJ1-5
TGTGCCAGCAGTTTGGCAGGGGTGAATCAGCCCCAGCATTTT
CASSLAGVNQPQHF
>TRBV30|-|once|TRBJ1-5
TGTGCCTGGAGTGTGGCAGGGCATCAGCCCCAGCATTTT
CAWSVAGHQPQHF
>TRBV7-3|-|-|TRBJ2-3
TGTGCCAGCAGCAGCGGGTCGGCAGGGCCTAGCACAGATACGCAGTATTTT
CASSSGSAGPSTDTQYF